This T cell receptor (beta chain) was recorded in a study of cytomegalovirus exposure and HLA in healthy donors. On the study more broadly: A subsequent analysis stated that the 90 to 150 validation repertoires were run on the same platform as the approximately 700 first-cohort repertoires.

The study, taken as a whole, reports: The study designated 164 TCR beta chains cytomegalovirus-associated.

Sequenced by immunoSEQ multiplex PCR; TCRdb stores in-frame clones only, minus some. The profile shows fewer than 60,000 clones, just over 90% of them singletons. As to this clone: The antigen is unknown.

The trim removed 6 bases at V and 3 bases at J, leaving 11 bases unmatched. This CDR3 contains 15 residues. CDR1 and CDR2 from the germline V gene are MNHEY and SMNVEV (reference sequence). Sequencing was done on a sample of PBMCs. The TCR sequence derives from a woman aged 18-30 years in good health and CMV-seropositive. The V call is TRBV27, the J call TRBJ2-7; 7 bases align to TRBD1. CDR3 nucleotides: TGTGCCAGCAGCCCAGACCGGGACAGCCGCTACGAGCAGTACTTC. Protein product: CASSPDRDSRYEQYF.